One and the same sample provided the 13 T cell receptor beta chains below, sequenced in a study of neoadjuvant anti-PD-1 for oral cavity cancer. The assay was immunoSEQ multiplex PCR, and TCRdb's table has in-frame clones only and misses some. The sample includes about 15,000 clones, approximately 61% of them seen just once. This specimen was PBMCs, taken before nivolumab (anti-PD-1) treatment. The receptors here all came from a person aged 40 to 85 with oral cavity squamous cell carcinoma.

This clone appeared a few times. The V call is TRBV5-5, the J call TRBJ1-1; D ambiguous. The CDR3 has 14 amino acids. With 5 bases removed from V and 0 bases from J, the gap between germline ends came to 11 bases. Germline V CDR1 and CDR2: SGHKS, YYEKEE (reference sequence). The CDR3 region is CASRGSLMNTEAFF. The CDR3 bases are TGTGCCAGCAGGGGCAGCCTCATGAACACTGAAGCTTTCTTT.

This clone appeared a few times. J is TRBJ1-2 and V is TRBV27, with 7 bases that match TRBD1. The V gene's germline CDR1 is MNHEY and CDR2 SMNVEV (reference sequence). This CDR3 region has 14 residues. J was trimmed by 4 bases and V by 6 bases; bases with no gene match: 8. The CDR3, as DNA: TGTGCCAGCAGAAGACAGGGTTCTGGCTATGGCTACACCTTC. This codes for CASRRQGSGYGYTF.

The CDR3 is CAWSVESGPNNEQFF. As DNA, the CDR3 is TGTGCCTGGAGTGTAGAAAGCGGACCCAACAATGAGCAGTTCTTC. V usage is TRBV30 and J usage is TRBJ2-1, with D possibly matching TRBD2 (5 bases). Trimming cost V 0 bases and J 5 bases, with 14 bases left between them. The CDR3 is made up of 15 amino acids. The germline V gene encodes CDR1 GTSNPN and CDR2 SVGIG (reference sequence). Based on the CDR3 plus reference TRBV30 and TRBJ2-1, the full variable domain is SQTIHQWPATLVQPVGSPLSLECTVEGTSNPNLYWYRQAAGRGLQLLFYSVGIGQISSEVPQNLSASRPQDRQFILSSKKLLLSDSGFYLCAWSVESGPNNEQFFGPGTRLTVL.

The chain recombines TRBV10-3 with TRBJ2-3; D may be TRBD1 (6 bases). Per germline, CDR1 ENHRY and CDR2 SYGVKD. The CDR3 contains 15 residues. The V gene lost 0 bases and the J gene lost 6 bases, with 13 bases spanning the gap. The CDR3 coding sequence is TGTGCCATCAGTGAGTCGAGGGGGATGGGGGATACGCAGTATTTT. As protein: CAISESRGMGDTQYF.

This rearrangement joins TRBV15 to TRBJ2-7, with D maybe TRBD2 (6 bases). Trimming shortened V by 0 bases and J by 3 bases, and 15 bases separated the two germline ends. The CDR3 has 16 residues. Germline V lookup: CDR1 LNHNV, CDR2 YYDKDF (reference sequence). The CDR3: CATSRDLAGLGYEQYF. CDR3 sequence (DNA): TGTGCCACCAGCAGAGATCTGGCGGGATTGGGCTACGAGCAGTACTTC.

This clone was seen a handful of times. V gene TRBV9 combines with J gene TRBJ2-7, with 16 bases matching TRBD2. The CDR3 has 20 amino acids. Germline V CDR1 and CDR2: SGDLS, YYNGEE. Trimming cost V 0 bases and J 2 bases; bases outside gene matches: 11. CDR3 bases: TGTGCCAGCAGCGTAGCCGTAACCGGGACTAGCGGGAGGGCCCCCTACGAGCAGTACTTC. Amino acids: CASSVAVTGTSGRAPYEQYF.

The V call is TRBV5-6, the J call TRBJ1-2; D remains ambiguous. Looked up from germline, CDR1 is SGHDT and CDR2 is YYEEEE. CDR3 length: 14 residues. Trimming took 0 bases from V and 0 from J, leaving 6 bases between them. Here the CDR3 DNA reads TGTGCCAGCAGCTTGGGGGCAGCTAACTATGGCTACACCTTC. The encoded protein is CASSLGAANYGYTF.

This clone was observed a single time. The chain has TRBV6-1 and TRBJ2-1, with unresolved D. CDR1 MNHNS and CDR2 SASEGT come from the germline V gene. The CDR3 contains 12 residues. V gave up 5 bases and J gave up 5 bases, with 7 bases separating them. The CDR3 DNA follows: TGTGCCAGCAGTCAAAGGAACAATGAGCAGTTCTTC. Translating it yields CASSQRNNEQFF.

This CDR3 reads CASNWGDEQFF. Written as DNA, the CDR3 is TGTGCCAGCAACTGGGGAGATGAGCAGTTCTTC. This sequence joins TRBV6-5 and TRBJ2-1, with a possible D match to TRBD2 (5 bases). Trimming took 7 bases from V and 8 from J, leaving 9 bases between them. Germline CDR1 and CDR2: MNHEY and SVGAGI. The length of the CDR3 is 11 residues.

This clone was seen a few times. The CDR3 is CAIAAEQGQRQPQHF. Here the CDR3 DNA reads TGTGCCATCGCGGCCGAACAGGGTCAGCGACAGCCCCAGCATTTT. This chain links TRBV10-3 with TRBJ1-5; D is perhaps TRBD1 (6 bases). The germline gives CDR1 ENHRY, CDR2 SYGVKD. The V end was cut by 8 bases, the J end by 7 bases, with 21 bases between. The CDR3 loop spans 15 amino acids.

V usage is TRBV10-3 and J usage is TRBJ2-1, with TRBD1 identical over 7 bases. The V gene's germline CDR1 is ENHRY and CDR2 SYGVKD. V lost 4 bases to trimming and J lost 7 bases; unmatched junction nucleotides: 7. This CDR3 contains 14 residues. The CDR3 DNA is TGTGCCATCAGTGTTCCAGGGGGTAAGAATGAGCAGTTCTTC. Protein product: CAISVPGGKNEQFF.

A few counts support this clone. V gene TRBV2 combines with J gene TRBJ2-7, with 7 bases fitting TRBD2. Looked up from germline, CDR1 is SNHLY and CDR2 is FYNNEI. This CDR3 is built from 14 residues. J was trimmed by 3 bases and V by 8 bases; bases with no gene match: 10. DNA for the CDR3: TGTGCCAGCCAAGAGCGGGATGGAGACTACGAGCAGTACTTC. This codes for CASQERDGDYEQYF.

The chain has TRBV5-1 and TRBJ2-2, with 11 bases identical to TRBD2. With 4 bases clipped from V and 2 bases from J, the junction kept 4 bases outside the gene matches. The CDR3 is 16 amino acids. Germline V lookup: CDR1 SGHRS, CDR2 YFSETQ. CDR3 DNA: TGCGCCAGCAGCCCGGGGACTAGCGGCAACACCGGGGAGCTGTTTTTT. This codes for CASSPGTSGNTGELFF. The variable domain in full, with the rest retrieved from reference TRBV5-1 and TRBJ2-2, is KAGVTQTPRYLIKTRGQQVTLSCSPISGHRSVSWYQQTPGQGLQFLFEYFSETQRNKGNFPGRFSGRQFSNSRSEMNVSTLELGDSALYLCASSPGTSGNTGELFFGEGSRLTVL.